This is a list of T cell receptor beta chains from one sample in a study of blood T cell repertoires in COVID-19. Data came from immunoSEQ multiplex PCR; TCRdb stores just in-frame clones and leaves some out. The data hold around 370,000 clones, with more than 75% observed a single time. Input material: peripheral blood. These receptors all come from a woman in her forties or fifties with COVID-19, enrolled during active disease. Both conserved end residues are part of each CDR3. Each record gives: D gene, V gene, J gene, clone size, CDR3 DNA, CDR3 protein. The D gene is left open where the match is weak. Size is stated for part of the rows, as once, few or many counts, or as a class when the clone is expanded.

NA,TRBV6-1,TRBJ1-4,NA,TGTGCCAGCAGTGAAGCGCTGGCAGGGGAGAGGGAAAAACTGTTTTTT,CASSEALAGEREKLFF
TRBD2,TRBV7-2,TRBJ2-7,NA,TGTGCCAGCAGCTTACTAGCGGGAGGGTTCGAGCAGTACTTC,CASSLLAGGFEQYF
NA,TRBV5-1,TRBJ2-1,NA,TGCGCCAGCAGCCCGGACTCGATGCGTGAGCAGTTCTTC,CASSPDSMREQFF
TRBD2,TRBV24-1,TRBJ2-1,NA,TGTGCCACCAGTGATAGCGGGAGCTCCTACAATGAGCAGTTCTTC,CATSDSGSSYNEQFF
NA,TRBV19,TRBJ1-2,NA,TGTGCCAGTACCACAAGGAGAGGGGGGGCGGATGGCTACACCTTC,CASTTRRGGADGYTF
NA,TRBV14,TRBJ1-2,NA,TGTGCCAGCAGCCAAGCGTCGTTTACTATAAACTATGGCTACACCTTC,CASSQASFTINYGYTF
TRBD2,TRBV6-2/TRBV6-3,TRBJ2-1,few,TGTGCCAGCAGTTACTTAAATAGCGGGAGTACTTCCAATGAGCAGTTCTTC,CASSYLNSGSTSNEQFF
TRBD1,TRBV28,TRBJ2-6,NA,TGTGCCAGCAGACAACCCCTCAGGGGGTCCGGGGCCAACGTCCTGACTTTC,CASRQPLRGSGANVLTF
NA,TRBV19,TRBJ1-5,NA,TGTGCCAGTACCCAGAGGGATCAGCCCCAGCATTTT,CASTQRDQPQHF
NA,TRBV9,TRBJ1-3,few,TGTGCCAGCAGCGTAGATGTCAGAACTGGAAACACCATATATTTT,CASSVDVRTGNTIYF
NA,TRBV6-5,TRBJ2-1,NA,TGTGCCAGCAGCCTCCGGGGGACGTGGAATGAGCAGTTCTTC,CASSLRGTWNEQFF
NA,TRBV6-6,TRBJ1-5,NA,TGTGCCAGCAGTTACTTCAGGGACACAGACAATCAGCCCCAGCATTTT,CASSYFRDTDNQPQHF
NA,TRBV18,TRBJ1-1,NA,TGTGCCAGCTCACCATTGCCCAGGGGCGGGAACACTGAAGCTTTCTTT,CASSPLPRGGNTEAFF
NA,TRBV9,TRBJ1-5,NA,TGTGCCAGCAGCCGCTATTCAGGGGAAAATCAGCCCCAGCATTTT,CASSRYSGENQPQHF
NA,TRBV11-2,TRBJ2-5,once,TGTGCCAGCAGCTCCCCAGGAGGGGCTAAAGAGACCCAGTACTTC,CASSSPGGAKETQYF
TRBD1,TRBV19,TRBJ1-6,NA,TGTGCCAGTAGTACGACAGGGGGAAGGATCTCCTATAATTCACCCCTCCACTTT,CASSTTGGRISYNSPLHF
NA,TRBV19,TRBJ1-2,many,TGTGCCAGTAGTATCGGAGGGTACTATGGCTACACCTTC,CASSIGGYYGYTF
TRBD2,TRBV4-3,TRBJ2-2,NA,TGCGCCAGCAGCCAAGGAGGACCGGGACTAGCGGACACCGGGGAGCTGTTTTTT,CASSQGGPGLADTGELFF
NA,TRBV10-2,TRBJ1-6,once,TGCGCCAGCAGCGCCGGGGGGGGGCGAGGGAATTCACCCCTCCACTTT,CASSAGGGRGNSPLHF
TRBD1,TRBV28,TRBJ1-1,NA,TGTGCCAGCAGCTCCCCCTCAACAGGGGAAACTGAAGCTTTCTTT,CASSSPSTGETEAFF
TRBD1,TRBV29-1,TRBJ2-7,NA,TGCAGCGTAGACTCGGGGACAGGTCCTCGCCACGAGCAGTACTTC,CSVDSGTGPRHEQYF
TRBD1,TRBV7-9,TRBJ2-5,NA,TGTGCCAGCAGCCCACTGACAGGGGGCGGAGAGACCCAGTACTTC,CASSPLTGGGETQYF
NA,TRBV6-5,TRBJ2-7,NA,TGTGCCAGCAGTTACTCCGGGACTTACGAGCAGTACTTC,CASSYSGTYEQYF
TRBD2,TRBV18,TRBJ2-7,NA,TGTGCCAGCTCACCGGGACTAGCGGGAGGTCACGAGCAGTACTTC,CASSPGLAGGHEQYF
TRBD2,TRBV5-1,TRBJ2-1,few,TGCGCCAGCAGCTTCGGACTAGCGGGAGTCCGGAGTGAGCAGTTCTTC,CASSFGLAGVRSEQFF
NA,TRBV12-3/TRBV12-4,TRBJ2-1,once,TGTGCCAGCAGTTCCCAAATAGCGGAAGAGCAGTTCTTC,CASSSQIAEEQFF
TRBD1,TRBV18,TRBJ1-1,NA,TGTGCCAGCTCACGTGACAGGGACACTGAAGCTTTCTTT,CASSRDRDTEAFF
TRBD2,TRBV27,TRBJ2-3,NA,TGTGCCAGCAGTTTATCGGGACTAGCGGCAGATACGCAGTATTTT,CASSLSGLAADTQYF